Given below is one TCR beta chain in context. The antigen is unknown. CDR1 is MNHEY, CDR2 SMNVEV, per germline (reference sequence). The trim removed 4 bases at V and 12 bases at J, leaving 11 bases unmatched. The CDR3 covers 15 residues. This sample stems from a study of blood T cells in healthy people across ages. Overall study results and limits: CMV status of donors was unknown, possibly confounding expanded clonotype changes.

PCR was performed a second time for roughly 7 to 12 cycles using a sample-barcoded 5' primer and a J-beta primer mix. TCRdb recomputed calls from the 5' RACE reads with MiXCR, one row per CDR3 protein. The sample records around 1,500,000 distinct CDR3 sequences, 42% being singletons. The source material was blood. The receptor was derived from a woman between 18 and 30 years old in good health. The V call is TRBV27, the J call TRBJ2-1, with TRBD2 matching 11 bases. As DNA, the CDR3 is TGTGCCAGCAGTTCCACTAGCGGGGGAGTTGGCAGGCAGTTCTTC. Amino acids: CASSSTSGGVGRQFF.